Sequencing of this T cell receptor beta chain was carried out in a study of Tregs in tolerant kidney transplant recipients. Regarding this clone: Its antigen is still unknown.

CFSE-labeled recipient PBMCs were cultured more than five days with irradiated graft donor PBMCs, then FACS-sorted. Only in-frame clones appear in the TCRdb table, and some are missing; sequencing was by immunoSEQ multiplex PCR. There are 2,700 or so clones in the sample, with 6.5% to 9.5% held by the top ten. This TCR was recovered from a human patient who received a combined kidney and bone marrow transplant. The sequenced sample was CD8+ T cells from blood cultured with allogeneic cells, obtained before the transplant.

The sequenced part of the CDR3 DNA is TGTGCCAGTAGTATAGATTCGAGGCCAGGACCCCGGCGGGACACTGAA. It specifies CASSIDSRPGPRRDTE. The whole CDR3 protein is CASSIDSRPGPRRDTEAFF. J is TRBJ1-1 and V is TRBV19; D gene uncertain. The read falls 3 residues short of the CDR3 end, and the missing part is taken from the germline J gene. This CDR3 contains 19 residues. In germline, CDR1 is LNHDA, CDR2 SQIVND (reference sequence). V shed 0 bases and J shed 3 bases, with 23 bases lying between them.